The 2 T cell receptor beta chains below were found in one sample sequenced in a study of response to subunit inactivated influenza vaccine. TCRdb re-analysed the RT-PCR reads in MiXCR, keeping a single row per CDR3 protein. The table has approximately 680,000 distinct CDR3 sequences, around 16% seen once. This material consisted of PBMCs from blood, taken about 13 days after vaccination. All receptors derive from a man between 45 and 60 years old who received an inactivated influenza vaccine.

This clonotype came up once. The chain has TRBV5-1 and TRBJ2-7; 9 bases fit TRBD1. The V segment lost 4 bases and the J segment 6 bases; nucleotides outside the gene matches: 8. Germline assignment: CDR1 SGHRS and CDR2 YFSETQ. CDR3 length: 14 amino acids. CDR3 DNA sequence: TGCGCCAGCAGCGAGGGGACAGGGTCTAGCGAGCAGTACTTC. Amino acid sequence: CASSEGTGSSEQYF.

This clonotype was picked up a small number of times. CDR3 sequence: CASSRGIAEAFF. CDR3 nucleotides: TGTGCCAGCAGTCGGGGAATTGCTGAAGCTTTCTTT. This chain uses TRBV28 with TRBJ1-1; D is undetermined. Germline-derived CDR1 and CDR2 are MDHEN and SYDVKM. The CDR3 runs to 12 residues. Trimming shortened V by 5 bases and J by 6 bases, and 10 bases separated the two germline ends.